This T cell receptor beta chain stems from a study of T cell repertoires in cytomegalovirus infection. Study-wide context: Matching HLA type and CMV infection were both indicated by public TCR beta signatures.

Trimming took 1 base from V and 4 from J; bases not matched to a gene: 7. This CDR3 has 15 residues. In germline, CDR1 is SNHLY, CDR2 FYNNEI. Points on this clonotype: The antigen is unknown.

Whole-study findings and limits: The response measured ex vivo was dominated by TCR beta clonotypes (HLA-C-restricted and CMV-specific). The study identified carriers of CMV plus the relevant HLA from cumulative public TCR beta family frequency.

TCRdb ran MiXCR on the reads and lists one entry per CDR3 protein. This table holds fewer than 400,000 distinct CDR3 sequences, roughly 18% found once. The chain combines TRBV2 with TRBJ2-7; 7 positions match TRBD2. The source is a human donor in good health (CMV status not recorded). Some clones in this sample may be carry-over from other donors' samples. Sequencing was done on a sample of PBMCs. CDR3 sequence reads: CASSEGAGESYEQYF. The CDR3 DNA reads TGTGCCAGCAGTGAAGGGGCGGGAGAGTCGTACGAGCAGTACTTC. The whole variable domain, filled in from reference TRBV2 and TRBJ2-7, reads EPEVTQTPSHQVTQMGQEVILRCVPISNHLYFYWYRQILGQKVEFLVSFYNNEISEKSEIFDDQFSVERPDGSNFTLKIRSTKLEDSAMYFCASSEGAGESYEQYFGPGTRLTVT.